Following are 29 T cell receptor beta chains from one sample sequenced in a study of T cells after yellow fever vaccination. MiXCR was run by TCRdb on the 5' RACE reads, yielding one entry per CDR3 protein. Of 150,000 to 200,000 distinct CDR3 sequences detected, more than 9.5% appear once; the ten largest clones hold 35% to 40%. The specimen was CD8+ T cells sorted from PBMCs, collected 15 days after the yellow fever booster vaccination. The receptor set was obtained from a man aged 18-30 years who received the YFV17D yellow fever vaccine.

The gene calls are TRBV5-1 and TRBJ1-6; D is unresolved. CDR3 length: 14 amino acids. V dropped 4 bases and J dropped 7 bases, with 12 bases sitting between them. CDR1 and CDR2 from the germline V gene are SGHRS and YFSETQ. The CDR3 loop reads CASSEGWMNSPLHF. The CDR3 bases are TGCGCCAGCAGCGAAGGATGGATGAATTCACCCCTCCACTTT.

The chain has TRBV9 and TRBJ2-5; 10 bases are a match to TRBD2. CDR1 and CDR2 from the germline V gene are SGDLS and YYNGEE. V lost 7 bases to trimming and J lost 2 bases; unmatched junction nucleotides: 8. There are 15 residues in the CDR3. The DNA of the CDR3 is TGTGCCAGCGCCCCGGGACTAGCGTTACAAGAGACCCAGTACTTC. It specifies CASAPGLALQETQYF.

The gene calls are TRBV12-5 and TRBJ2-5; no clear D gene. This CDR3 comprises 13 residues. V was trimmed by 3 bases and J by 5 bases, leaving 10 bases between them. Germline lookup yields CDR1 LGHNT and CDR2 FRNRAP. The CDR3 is CASGFGHRETQYF. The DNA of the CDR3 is TGTGCTAGTGGTTTCGGCCATCGGGAGACCCAGTACTTC.

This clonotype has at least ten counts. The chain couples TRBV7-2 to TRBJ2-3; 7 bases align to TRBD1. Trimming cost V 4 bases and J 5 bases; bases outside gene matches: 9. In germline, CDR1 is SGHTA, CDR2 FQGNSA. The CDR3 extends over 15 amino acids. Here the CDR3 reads CASSSSGGIGDTQYF. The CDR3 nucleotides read TGTGCCAGCAGCTCATCAGGGGGAATCGGAGATACGCAGTATTTT.

CDR3 sequence reads: CASSLDDRVLAEAFF. The CDR3 DNA follows: TGCGCCAGCAGCTTGGACGACAGGGTACTCGCTGAAGCTTTCTTT. V is TRBV5-1 and J is TRBJ1-1; 7 nucleotides align to TRBD1. Trimming at V came to 0 bases and at J to 6 bases, leaving 8 bases not matched to a gene. The CDR3 extends over 15 amino acids. Germline assignment: CDR1 SGHRS and CDR2 YFSETQ.

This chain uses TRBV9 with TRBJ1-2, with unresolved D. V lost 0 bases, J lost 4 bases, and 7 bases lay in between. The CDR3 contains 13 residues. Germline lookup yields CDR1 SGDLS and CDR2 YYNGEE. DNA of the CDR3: TGTGCCAGCAGCGTAGGGGGTATCTATGGCTACACCTTC. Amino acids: CASSVGGIYGYTF.

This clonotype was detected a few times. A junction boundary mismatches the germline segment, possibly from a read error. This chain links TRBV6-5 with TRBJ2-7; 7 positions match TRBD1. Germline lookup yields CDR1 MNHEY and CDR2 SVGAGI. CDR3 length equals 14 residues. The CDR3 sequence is CASSYSGGSHEQYF. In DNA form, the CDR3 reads TGTGCCAGCAGTTACTCAGGGGGCTCCCACGAGCAGTACTTC.

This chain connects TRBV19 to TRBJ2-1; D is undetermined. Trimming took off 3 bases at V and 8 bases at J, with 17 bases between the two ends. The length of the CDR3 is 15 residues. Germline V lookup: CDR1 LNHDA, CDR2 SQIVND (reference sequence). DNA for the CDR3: TGTGCCAGTAGTATGGACCACTATATACGCGATGAGCAGTTCTTC. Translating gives CASSMDHYIRDEQFF.

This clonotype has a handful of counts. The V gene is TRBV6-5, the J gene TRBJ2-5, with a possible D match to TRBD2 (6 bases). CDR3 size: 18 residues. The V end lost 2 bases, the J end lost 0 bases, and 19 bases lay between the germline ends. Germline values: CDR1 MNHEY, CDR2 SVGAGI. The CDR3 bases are TGTGCCAGCAGTTACCCCCTCGGGGTAGCGGTCTACCAAGAGACCCAGTACTTC. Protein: CASSYPLGVAVYQETQYF.

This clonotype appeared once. The CDR3 sequence is CARNQEGVLAGSTDTQYF. DNA for the CDR3: TGTGCCAGAAATCAGGAGGGGGTCCTAGCTGGGAGCACAGATACGCAGTATTTT. The V and J genes are TRBV5-3 and TRBJ2-3; D may correspond to TRBD1 or TRBD2 (6 bases each). TRBV5-3 is an open reading frame, and its role is uncertain. This CDR3 region has 18 residues. V lost 6 bases to trimming and J lost 0 bases, with 23 bases between them.

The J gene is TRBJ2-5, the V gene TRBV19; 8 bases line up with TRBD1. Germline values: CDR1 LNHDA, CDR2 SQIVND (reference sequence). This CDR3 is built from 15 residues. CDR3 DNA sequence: TGTGCTGGGTTCCGGGACAGGTGTTCCGGGGGGACCCAGTACTTC. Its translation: CAGFRDRCSGGTQYF.

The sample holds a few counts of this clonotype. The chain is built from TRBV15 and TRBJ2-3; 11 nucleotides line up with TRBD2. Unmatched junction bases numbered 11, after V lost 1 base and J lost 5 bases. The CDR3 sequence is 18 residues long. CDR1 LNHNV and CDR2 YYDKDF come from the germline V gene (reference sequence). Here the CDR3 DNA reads TGTGCCACCAGCAGAGCCCACTCTCTAGCGGGGGGTAAAGATACGCAGTATTTT. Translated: CATSRAHSLAGGKDTQYF.

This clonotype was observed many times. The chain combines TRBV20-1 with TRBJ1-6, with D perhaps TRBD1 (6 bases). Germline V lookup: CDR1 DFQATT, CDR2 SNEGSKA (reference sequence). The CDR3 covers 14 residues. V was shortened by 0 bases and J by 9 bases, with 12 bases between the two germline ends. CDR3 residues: CSARDLRGASPLHF. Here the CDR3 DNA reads TGCAGTGCTAGAGATTTACGGGGGGCTTCACCCCTCCACTTT.

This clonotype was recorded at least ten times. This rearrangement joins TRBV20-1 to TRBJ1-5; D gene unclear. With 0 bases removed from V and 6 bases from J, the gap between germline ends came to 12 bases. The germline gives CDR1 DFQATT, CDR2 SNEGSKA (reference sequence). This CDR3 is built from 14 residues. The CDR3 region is CSARDLQSGQPQHF. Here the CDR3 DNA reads TGCAGTGCTAGAGATTTACAATCGGGTCAGCCCCAGCATTTT.

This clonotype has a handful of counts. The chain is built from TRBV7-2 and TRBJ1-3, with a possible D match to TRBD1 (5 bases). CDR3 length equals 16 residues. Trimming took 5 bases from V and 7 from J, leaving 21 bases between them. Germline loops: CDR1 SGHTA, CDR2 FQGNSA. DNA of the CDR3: TGTGCCAGCAGCCCAGGGAGGAGTAGCGGCAGTAACACCATATATTTT. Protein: CASSPGRSSGSNTIYF.

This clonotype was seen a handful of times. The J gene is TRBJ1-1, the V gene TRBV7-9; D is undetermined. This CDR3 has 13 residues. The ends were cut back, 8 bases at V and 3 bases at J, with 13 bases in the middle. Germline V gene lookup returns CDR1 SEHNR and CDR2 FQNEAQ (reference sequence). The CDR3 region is CASFGEWDTEAFF. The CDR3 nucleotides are TGTGCCAGCTTCGGGGAGTGGGACACTGAAGCTTTCTTT.

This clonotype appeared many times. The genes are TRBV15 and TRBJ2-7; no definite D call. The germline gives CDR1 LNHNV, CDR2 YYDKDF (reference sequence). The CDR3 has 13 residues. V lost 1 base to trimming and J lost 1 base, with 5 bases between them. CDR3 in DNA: TGTGCCACCAGCAGAGGGGAATCCTACGAGCAGTACTTC. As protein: CATSRGESYEQYF.

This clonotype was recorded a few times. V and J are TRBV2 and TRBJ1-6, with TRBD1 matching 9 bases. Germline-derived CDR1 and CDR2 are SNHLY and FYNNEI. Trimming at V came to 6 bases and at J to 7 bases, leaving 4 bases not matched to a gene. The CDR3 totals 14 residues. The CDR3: CASRRGTGNSPLHF. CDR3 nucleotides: TGTGCCAGCAGGAGGGGGACAGGGAATTCACCCCTCCACTTT.

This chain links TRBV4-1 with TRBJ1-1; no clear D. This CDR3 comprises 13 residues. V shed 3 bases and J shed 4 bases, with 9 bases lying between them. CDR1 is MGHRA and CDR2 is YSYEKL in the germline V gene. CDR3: CASSQFAGTEAFF. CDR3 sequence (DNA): TGCGCCAGCAGCCAGTTCGCAGGCACTGAAGCTTTCTTT.

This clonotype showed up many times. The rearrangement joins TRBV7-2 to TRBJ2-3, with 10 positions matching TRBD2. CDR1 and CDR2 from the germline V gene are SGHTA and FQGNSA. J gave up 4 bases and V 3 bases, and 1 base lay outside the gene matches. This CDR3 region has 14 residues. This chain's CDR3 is CASSFLAGADTQYF. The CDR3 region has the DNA TGTGCCAGCAGCTTTCTAGCGGGGGCAGATACGCAGTATTTT.

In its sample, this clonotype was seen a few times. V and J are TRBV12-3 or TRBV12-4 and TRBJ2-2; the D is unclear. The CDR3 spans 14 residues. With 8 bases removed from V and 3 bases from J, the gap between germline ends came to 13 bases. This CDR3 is CASGPRVYTGELFF. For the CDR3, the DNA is TGTGCCAGCGGTCCCCGGGTGTACACCGGGGAGCTGTTTTTT.

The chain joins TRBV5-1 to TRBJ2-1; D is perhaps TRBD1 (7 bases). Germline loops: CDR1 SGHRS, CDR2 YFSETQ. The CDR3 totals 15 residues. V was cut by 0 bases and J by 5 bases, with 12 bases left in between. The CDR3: CASSLVGRGDNEQFF. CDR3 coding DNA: TGCGCCAGCAGCTTGGTGGGCAGGGGGGACAATGAGCAGTTCTTC.

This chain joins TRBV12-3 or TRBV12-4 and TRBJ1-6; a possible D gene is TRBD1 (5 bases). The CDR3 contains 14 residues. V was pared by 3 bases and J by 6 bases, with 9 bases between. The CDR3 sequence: CASSLAGFNSPLHF. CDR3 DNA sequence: TGTGCCAGCAGTTTGGCAGGGTTTAATTCACCCCTCCACTTT.

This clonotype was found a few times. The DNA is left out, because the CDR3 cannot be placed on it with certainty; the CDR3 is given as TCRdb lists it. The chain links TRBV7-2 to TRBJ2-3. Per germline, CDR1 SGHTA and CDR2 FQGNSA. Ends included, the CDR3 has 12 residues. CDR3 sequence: CASSDGVFWQYF.

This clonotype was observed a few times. CDR3 coding DNA: TGTGCCAGCAGCCCGAGTCAGGGACAGAACACTGAAGCTTTCTTT. Protein: CASSPSQGQNTEAFF. The rearrangement uses TRBV7-9 and TRBJ1-1, with D possibly matching TRBD1 (6 bases). The V and J ends lost 5 bases and 1 base respectively, with 14 bases between them. Germline V gene lookup returns CDR1 SEHNR and CDR2 FQNEAQ (reference sequence). The CDR3 extends over 15 amino acids. Looking up the rest from reference TRBV7-9 and TRBJ1-1 gives the full variable domain: DTGVSQNPRHKITKRGQNVTFRCDPISEHNRLYWYRQTLGQGPEFLTYFQNEAQLEKSRLLSDRFSAERPKGSFSTLEIQRTEQGDSAMYLCASSPSQGQNTEAFFGQGTRLTVV.

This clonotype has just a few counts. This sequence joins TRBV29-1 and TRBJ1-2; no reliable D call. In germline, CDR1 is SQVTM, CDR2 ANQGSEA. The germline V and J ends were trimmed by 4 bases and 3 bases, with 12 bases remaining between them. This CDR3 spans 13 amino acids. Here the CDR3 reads CSVVPPEDYGYTF. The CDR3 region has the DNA TGCAGCGTTGTCCCCCCGGAAGACTATGGCTACACCTTC.

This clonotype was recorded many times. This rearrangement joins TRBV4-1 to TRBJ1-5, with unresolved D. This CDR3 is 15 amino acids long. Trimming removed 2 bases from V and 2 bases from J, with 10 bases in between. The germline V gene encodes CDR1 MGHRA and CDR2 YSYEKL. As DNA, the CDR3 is TGCGCCAGCAGCCAATTGGAGGGCCGCAATCAGCCCCAGCATTTT. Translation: CASSQLEGRNQPQHF.

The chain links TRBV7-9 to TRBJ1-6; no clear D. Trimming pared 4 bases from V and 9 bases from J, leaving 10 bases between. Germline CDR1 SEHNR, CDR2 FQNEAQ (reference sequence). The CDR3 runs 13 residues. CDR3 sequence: CASSSREGSPLHF. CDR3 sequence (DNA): TGTGCCAGCAGCTCGAGGGAAGGTTCACCCCTCCACTTT.

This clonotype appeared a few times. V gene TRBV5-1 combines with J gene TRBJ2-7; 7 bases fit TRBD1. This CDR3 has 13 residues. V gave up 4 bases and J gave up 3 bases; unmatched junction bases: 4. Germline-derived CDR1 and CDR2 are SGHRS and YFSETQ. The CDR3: CASSRGQSYEQYF. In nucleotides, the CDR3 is TGCGCCAGCAGCAGGGGACAGAGCTACGAGCAGTACTTC.